The 15 T cell receptor beta chains below were found in one sample sequenced in a study of cytotoxic CD8 clonotypes in ibrutinib-treated CLL (dated by TCRdb to about 2021). Library creation used the immunoSEQ multiplex PCR assay. TCRdb carries this immuneACCESS record with in-frame sequences only. Its versions omit some clonotypes, under half of them owing to an unresolved V gene in the studies checked, with the rest unexplained. This sample gives roughly 190,000 clones in total; approximately 72% of them show up just once. 13% of the sample goes to the ten largest clones. The time point label for this specimen denotes: around 2 years on ibrutinib. Material: PBMCs, obtained after 24 months of ibrutinib treatment. These receptors were obtained from a human donor with chronic lymphocytic leukemia.

This clone was detected a few times. This sequence joins TRBV7-9 and TRBJ2-2, with D unclear. The CDR3 spans 13 residues. The germline CDR1 and CDR2 sequences are SEHNR and FQNEAQ (reference sequence). V lost 3 bases to trimming and J lost 3 bases, with 5 bases between them. CDR3 coding DNA: TGTGCCAGCAGCTTTGATGACACCGGGGAGCTGTTTTTT. As protein: CASSFDDTGELFF.

This clone turned up a few times. The chain uses TRBV10-3 and TRBJ2-1; no reliable D call. The CDR3 totals 13 residues. CDR1 and CDR2 (germline): ENHRY, SYGVKD. Deletions cut 7 bases from V and 5 bases from J, with 12 bases between. CDR3 coding DNA: TGTGCCATCATGAAGGGTCCGGACAATGAGCAGTTCTTC. Its translation: CAIMKGPDNEQFF.

The V call is TRBV2, the J call TRBJ2-5, with D perhaps being TRBD1 or TRBD2 (5 bases each). V was trimmed by 2 bases and J by 5 bases, leaving 9 bases between them. CDR3 length: 13 amino acids. Germline lookup yields CDR1 SNHLY and CDR2 FYNNEI. The CDR3: CASSEFWGETQYF. The CDR3 coding sequence is TGTGCCAGCAGTGAATTCTGGGGGGAGACCCAGTACTTC.

This chain joins TRBV19 and TRBJ2-6; D is unresolved. With 6 bases removed from V and 2 bases from J, the gap between germline ends came to 11 bases. CDR3 size: 15 residues. The germline V gene encodes CDR1 LNHDA and CDR2 SQIVND (reference sequence). The CDR3, as DNA: TGTGCCAGTAGCGGATATAGGCCTGGGGCCAACGTCCTGACTTTC. Its translation is CASSGYRPGANVLTF.

This clone appeared a few times. This chain uses TRBV10-1 with TRBJ2-7, with TRBD1 matching 10 bases. The V and J ends lost 3 bases and 3 bases, in that order; junction bases with no gene match: 5. The CDR3 spans 15 residues. Germline V gives CDR1 WNHNN, CDR2 SYGVQD (reference sequence). CDR3 sequence reads: CASSDGTGVSYEQYF. CDR3 sequence (DNA): TGCGCCAGCAGTGACGGGACAGGGGTGAGCTACGAGCAGTACTTC.

In nucleotides, the CDR3 is TGTGCCAGCAGCGTATTAACAGCCTCTAACTATGGCTACACCTTC. This encodes CASSVLTASNYGYTF. V is TRBV9 and J is TRBJ1-2; D gene uncertain. Trimming took off 1 base at V and 0 bases at J, with 10 bases between the two ends. The length of the CDR3 is 15 residues. Germline V gene lookup returns CDR1 SGDLS and CDR2 YYNGEE.

For this clone: One junction end does not reproduce the germline sequence, and a read error may be involved. This chain links TRBV27 with TRBJ2-2; D is unclear. The CDR3 is 16 amino acids. The germline gives CDR1 MNHEY, CDR2 SMNVEV (reference sequence). The CDR3 nucleotides read TGTGCCAGCAGATTATCGAAACTTGGGGTGTCCGGGGAGCTGTTTTTT. Its protein is CASRLSKLGVSGELFF.

CDR3 nucleotides: TGTGCCATCAGTGAGGGGGGGCGAGCAGAGACCCAGTACTTC. Protein sequence: CAISEGGRAETQYF. The V gene is TRBV10-3, the J gene TRBJ2-5; the D gene could be TRBD1 or TRBD2 (6 bases each). The CDR3 runs to 14 residues. Deletions cut 2 bases from V and 4 bases from J, with 11 bases between. Germline CDR1 and CDR2: ENHRY and SYGVKD.

This chain uses TRBV6-5 with TRBJ1-2; 7 bases are shared with TRBD1. This CDR3 is built from 13 residues. V lost 5 bases, J lost 7 bases, and 7 bases stayed unmatched. Germline values: CDR1 MNHEY, CDR2 SVGAGI. CDR3 amino acids: CASSTTGQRGYTF. The CDR3 coding sequence is TGTGCCAGCAGTACGACGGGACAGCGTGGCTACACCTTC.

The chain carries TRBV7-9 and TRBJ2-3, with TRBD2 identical over 7 bases. V was clipped by 1 base and J by 5 bases; unmatched bases: 3. This CDR3 is built from 14 residues. CDR1 and CDR2 from the germline V gene are SEHNR and FQNEAQ (reference sequence). CDR3 bases: TGTGCCAGCAGCTTAGGGACTAGAGAAGATACGCAGTATTTT. Amino acid sequence: CASSLGTREDTQYF.

The V gene is TRBV11-2, the J gene TRBJ2-7, with D perhaps being TRBD1 or TRBD2 (7 bases each). This CDR3 is built from 20 residues. V shed 0 bases and J shed 4 bases, with 28 bases lying between them. CDR1 and CDR2 from the germline V gene are SGHAT and FQNNGV. The CDR3 spells CASSLELEGGDRDSGYEQYF. CDR3 DNA sequence: TGTGCCAGCAGCTTAGAACTTGAGGGGGGGGACCGGGACAGTGGTTACGAGCAGTACTTC.

This chain links TRBV28 with TRBJ1-1, with a tentative D call TRBD1 (6 bases). Trimming stripped 4 bases from V and 1 base from J, with 10 bases between. The CDR3 totals 14 residues. Germline CDR1 MDHEN, CDR2 SYDVKM. CDR3 nucleotide sequence: TGTGCCAGCAGTTACCAACAGGGGAACACTGAAGCTTTCTTT. Protein product: CASSYQQGNTEAFF.

The V and J genes are TRBV7-8 and TRBJ2-3; D gene unclear. The CDR3 extends over 18 amino acids. V was trimmed by 5 bases and J by 2 bases, leaving 23 bases between them. The V gene's germline CDR1 is SGHVS and CDR2 FQNEAQ. CDR3 DNA: TGTGCCAGCAGCACCGGGTTGGGTGGAAAGCATTACACAGATACGCAGTATTTT. This translates into CASSTGLGGKHYTDTQYF.

This clone was counted a few times. The genes are TRBV19 and TRBJ2-2, with D uncertain. CDR1 and CDR2 from the germline V gene are LNHDA and SQIVND (reference sequence). The CDR3 loop spans 14 amino acids. V was cut by 3 bases and J by 1 base, with 6 bases left in between. CDR3 in amino acids: CASSINENTGELFF. Written as DNA, the CDR3 is TGTGCCAGTAGTATTAATGAGAACACCGGGGAGCTGTTTTTT.

In the case of this clone: In the same sample, other DNA sequences code for this CDR3. CDR3 in DNA: TGTGCCAGCTCACCCGGACTAGCCGGAACCTACGAGCAGTACTTC. Encoded protein: CASSPGLAGTYEQYF. The rearrangement uses TRBV18 and TRBJ2-7; 8 bases are shared with TRBD2. The junction had 6 bases not matched to a gene; V was cut back by 3 bases and J by 2 bases. Germline lookup yields CDR1 KGHSH and CDR2 LQKENI. The CDR3 covers 15 residues.